This TCR beta chain was found in a study of radiotherapy plus CTLA-4 blockade in lung cancer. Measured with immunoSEQ multiplex PCR; TCRdb has only the in-frame clones, and not every one. This sample yields roughly 110,000 clones, of which more than 75% are seen a single time; over 2% belongs to the top ten. Worth noting for this clone: The germline gene is not matched at one end of the junction; a read error may be the cause.

The CDR3 extends over 14 amino acids. The germline V gene encodes CDR1 SGHVS and CDR2 FNYEAQ. The chain couples TRBV7-6 to TRBJ2-3, with 10 positions matching TRBD2. The receptor was derived from a human donor with non-small cell lung cancer that progressed on radiotherapy plus ipilimumab. Some clones in this sample may be carry-over from other donors' samples. Sequences were derived from peripheral blood, sampled from a patient treated with radiotherapy plus ipilimumab. The CDR3 protein is CASSLAGGTDTQYF. CDR3 coding DNA: TGTGCCAGCAGCCTAGCGGGGGGCACAGATACGCAGTATTTT.